This T cell receptor beta chain was captured by sequencing in a study of cytomegalovirus exposure and HLA in healthy donors. Vbeta (60) and Jbeta (13) primers were used in the PCR. Sequencing used immunoSEQ multiplex PCR; TCRdb keeps in-frame clones, though not all of them. The sample has 130,000 or so clones, approximately 79% seen once; the top ten hold 4.3%. The length of the CDR3 is 11 residues. V lost 8 bases and J lost 8, with 10 bases in between. The germline V gene encodes CDR1 MDHEN and CDR2 SYDVKM. The clonotype was recovered from a man between 18 and 29 years old in good health and CMV-seropositive. This chain uses TRBV28 with TRBJ2-1; D is perhaps TRBD2 (5 bases). Sample: PBMCs. The CDR3 protein is CASSGGHEQFF. CDR3 DNA sequence: TGTGCCAGCTCCGGCGGGCATGAGCAGTTCTTC.